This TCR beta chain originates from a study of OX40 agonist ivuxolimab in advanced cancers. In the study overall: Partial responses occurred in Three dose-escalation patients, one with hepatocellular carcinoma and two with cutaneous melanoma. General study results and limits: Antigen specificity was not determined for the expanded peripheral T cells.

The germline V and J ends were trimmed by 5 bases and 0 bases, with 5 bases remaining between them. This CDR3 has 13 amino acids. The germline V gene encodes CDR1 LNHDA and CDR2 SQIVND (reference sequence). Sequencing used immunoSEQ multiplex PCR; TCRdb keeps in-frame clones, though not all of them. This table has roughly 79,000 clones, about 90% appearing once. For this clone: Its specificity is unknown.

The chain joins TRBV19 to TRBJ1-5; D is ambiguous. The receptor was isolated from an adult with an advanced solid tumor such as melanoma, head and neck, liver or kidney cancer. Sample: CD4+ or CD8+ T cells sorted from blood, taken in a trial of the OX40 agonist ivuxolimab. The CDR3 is CASSRFSNQPQHF. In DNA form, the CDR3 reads TGTGCCAGTAGTCGATTTAGCAATCAGCCCCAGCATTTT.